The source of this TCR beta chain is a study of blood T cell repertoires in COVID-19. Whole-study context: Acute and convalescent COVID-19 samples came from the United States, Italy and Spain. The analysed material was cDNA or gDNA that came from T cells, B-cell-depleted T cells, or PBMCs.

After removal of 7 bases from V and 4 bases from J, the junction contained 3 bases not matched to a gene. The CDR3 sequence is 14 residues long. Germline lookup yields CDR1 MDHEN and CDR2 SYDVKM. The assay was immunoSEQ multiplex PCR, and TCRdb's table has in-frame clones only and misses some. Of about 55,000 clones listed, over 65% are singletons. The rearrangement links TRBV28 to TRBJ2-1; 11 bases are shared with TRBD2. The specimen was peripheral blood. The receptor was derived from a man older than 75 with COVID-19, enrolled during active disease. The CDR3 DNA reads TGTGCCAGCATGCTAGCGGGGGGTTACAATGAGCAGTTCTTC. Translation: CASMLAGGYNEQFF.